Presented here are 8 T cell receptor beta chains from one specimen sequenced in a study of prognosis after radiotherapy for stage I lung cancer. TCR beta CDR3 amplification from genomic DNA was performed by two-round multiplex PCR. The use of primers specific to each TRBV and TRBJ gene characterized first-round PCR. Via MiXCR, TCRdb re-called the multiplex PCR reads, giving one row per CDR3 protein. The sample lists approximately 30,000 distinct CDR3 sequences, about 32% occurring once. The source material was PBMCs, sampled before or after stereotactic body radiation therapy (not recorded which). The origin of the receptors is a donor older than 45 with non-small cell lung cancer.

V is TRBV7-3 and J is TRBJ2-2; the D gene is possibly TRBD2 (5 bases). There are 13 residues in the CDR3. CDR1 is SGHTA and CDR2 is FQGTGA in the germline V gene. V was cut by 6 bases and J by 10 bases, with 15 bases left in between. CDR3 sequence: CASRRSDTAELFF. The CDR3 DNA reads TGTGCCAGCAGGCGTAGCGACACTGCGGAGCTGTTTTTT.

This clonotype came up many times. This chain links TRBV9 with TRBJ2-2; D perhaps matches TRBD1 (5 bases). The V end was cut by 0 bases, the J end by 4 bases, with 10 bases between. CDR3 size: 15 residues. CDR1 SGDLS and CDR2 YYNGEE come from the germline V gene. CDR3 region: CASSVGGRGTGELFF. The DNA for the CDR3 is TGTGCCAGCAGCGTAGGGGGCCGAGGCACCGGGGAGCTGTTTTTT.

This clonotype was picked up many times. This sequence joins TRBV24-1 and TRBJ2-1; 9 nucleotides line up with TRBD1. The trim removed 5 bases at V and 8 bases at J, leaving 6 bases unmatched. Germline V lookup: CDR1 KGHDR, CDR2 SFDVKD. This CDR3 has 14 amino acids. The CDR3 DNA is TGTGCCACCAGTGGGACAGGGGTCTTCCATGAGCAGTTCTTC. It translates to CATSGTGVFHEQFF.

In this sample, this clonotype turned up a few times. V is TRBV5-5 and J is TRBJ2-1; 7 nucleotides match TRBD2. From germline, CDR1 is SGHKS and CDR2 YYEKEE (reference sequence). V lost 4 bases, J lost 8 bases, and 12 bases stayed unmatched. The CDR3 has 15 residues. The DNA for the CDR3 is TGTGCCAGCAGCCAAAGCGGGATGGGTCGGGATGAGCAGTTCTTC. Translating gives CASSQSGMGRDEQFF. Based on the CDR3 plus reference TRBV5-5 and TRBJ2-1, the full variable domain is DAGVTQSPTHLIKTRGQQVTLRCSPISGHKSVSWYQQVLGQGPQFIFQYYEKEERGRGNFPDRFSARQFPNYSSELNVNALLLGDSALYLCASSQSGMGRDEQFFGPGTRLTVL.

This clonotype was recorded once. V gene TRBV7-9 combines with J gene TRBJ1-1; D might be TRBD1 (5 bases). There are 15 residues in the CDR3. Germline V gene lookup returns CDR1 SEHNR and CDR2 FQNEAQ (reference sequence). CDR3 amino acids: CSTAGGAGMNTEAFF. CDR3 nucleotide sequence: TGTTCCACCGCCGGAGGGGCTGGCATGAACACTGAAGCTTTCTTT.

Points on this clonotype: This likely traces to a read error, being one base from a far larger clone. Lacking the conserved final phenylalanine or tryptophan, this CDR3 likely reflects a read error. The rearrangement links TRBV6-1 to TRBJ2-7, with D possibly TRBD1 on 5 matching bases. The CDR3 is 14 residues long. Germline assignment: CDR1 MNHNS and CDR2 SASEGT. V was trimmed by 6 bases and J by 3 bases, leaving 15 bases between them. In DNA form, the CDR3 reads TGTGCCAGCAGCTCGTCTTTCGACAGCTACGAGCAGTACTTA. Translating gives CASSSSFDSYEQYL.

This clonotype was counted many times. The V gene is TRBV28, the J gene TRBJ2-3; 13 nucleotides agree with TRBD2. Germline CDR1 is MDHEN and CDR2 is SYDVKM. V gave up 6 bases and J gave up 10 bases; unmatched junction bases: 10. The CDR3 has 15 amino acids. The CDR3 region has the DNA TGTGCCAGCAGGCATACTAGCGGGGGGGCCACGGCGCAGTATTTT. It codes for CASRHTSGGATAQYF.

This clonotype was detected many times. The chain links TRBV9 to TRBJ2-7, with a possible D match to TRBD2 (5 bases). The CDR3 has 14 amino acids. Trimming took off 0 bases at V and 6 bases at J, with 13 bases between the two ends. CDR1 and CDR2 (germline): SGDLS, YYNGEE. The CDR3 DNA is TGTGCCAGCAGCGTAGCGGTGGGAGCGCGCGAGCAGTACTTC. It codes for CASSVAVGAREQYF.